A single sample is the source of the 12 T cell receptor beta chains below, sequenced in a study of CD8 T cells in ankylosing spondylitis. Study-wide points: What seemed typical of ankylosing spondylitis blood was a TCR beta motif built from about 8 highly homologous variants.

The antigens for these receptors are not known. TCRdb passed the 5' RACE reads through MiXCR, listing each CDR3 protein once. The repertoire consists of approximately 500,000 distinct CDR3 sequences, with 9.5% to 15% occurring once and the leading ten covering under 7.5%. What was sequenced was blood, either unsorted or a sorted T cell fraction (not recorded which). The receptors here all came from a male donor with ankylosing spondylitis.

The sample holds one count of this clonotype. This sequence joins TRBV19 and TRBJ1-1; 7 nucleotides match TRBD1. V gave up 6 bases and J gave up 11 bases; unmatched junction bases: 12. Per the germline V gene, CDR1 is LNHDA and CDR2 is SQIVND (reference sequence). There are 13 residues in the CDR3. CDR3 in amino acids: CASRRGQGNLAFF. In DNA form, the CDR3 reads TGTGCCAGTAGGAGGGGGCAGGGTAATTTGGCTTTCTTT.

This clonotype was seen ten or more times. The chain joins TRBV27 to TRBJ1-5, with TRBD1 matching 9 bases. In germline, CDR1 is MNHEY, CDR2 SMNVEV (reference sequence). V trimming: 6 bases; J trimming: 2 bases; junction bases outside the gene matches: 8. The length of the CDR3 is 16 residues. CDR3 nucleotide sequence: TGTGCCAGCAGGACCTTGACAGGGGGTGGCAATCAGCCCCAGCATTTT. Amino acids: CASRTLTGGGNQPQHF.

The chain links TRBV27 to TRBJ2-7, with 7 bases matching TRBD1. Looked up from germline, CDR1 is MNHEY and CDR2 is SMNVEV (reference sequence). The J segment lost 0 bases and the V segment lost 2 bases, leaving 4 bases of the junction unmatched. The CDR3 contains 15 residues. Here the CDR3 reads CASSLGTASSYEQYF. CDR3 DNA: TGTGCCAGCAGTTTAGGGACAGCGAGCTCCTACGAGCAGTACTTC.

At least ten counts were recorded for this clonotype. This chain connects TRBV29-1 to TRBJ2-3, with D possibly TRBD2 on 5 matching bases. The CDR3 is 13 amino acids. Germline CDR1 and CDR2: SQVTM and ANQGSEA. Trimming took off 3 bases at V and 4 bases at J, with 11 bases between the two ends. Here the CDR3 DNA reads TGCAGCGTTGAGACGGACTTCGCAGATACGCAGTATTTT. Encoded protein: CSVETDFADTQYF.

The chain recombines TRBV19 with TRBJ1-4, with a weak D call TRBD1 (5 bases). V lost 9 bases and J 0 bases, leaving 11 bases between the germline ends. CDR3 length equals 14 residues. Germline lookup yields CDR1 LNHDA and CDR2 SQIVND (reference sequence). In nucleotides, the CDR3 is TGTGCCAGCGCCCGGGGGGCAACTAATGAAAAACTGTTTTTT. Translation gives CASARGATNEKLFF.

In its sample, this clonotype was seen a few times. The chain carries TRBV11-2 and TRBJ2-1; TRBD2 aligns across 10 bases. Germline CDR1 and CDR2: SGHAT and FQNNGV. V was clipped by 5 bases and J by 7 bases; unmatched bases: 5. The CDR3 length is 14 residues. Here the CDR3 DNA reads TGTGCCAGCAGCCTCAGCGGGAGGGAAAATGAGCAGTTCTTC. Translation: CASSLSGRENEQFF.

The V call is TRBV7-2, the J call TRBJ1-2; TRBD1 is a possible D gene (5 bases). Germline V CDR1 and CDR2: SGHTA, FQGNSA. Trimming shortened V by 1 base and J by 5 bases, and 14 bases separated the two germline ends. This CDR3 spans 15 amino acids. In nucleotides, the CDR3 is TGTGCCAGCAGCTTAGGCACGGGGGTCTGGTATGGCTACACCTTC. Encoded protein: CASSLGTGVWYGYTF.

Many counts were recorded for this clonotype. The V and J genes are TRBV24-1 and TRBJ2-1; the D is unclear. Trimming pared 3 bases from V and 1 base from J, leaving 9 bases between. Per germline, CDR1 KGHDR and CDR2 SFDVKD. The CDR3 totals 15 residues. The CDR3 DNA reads TGTGCCACCAGTGATCCCTACGGTTCCTACAATGAGCAGTTCTTC. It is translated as CATSDPYGSYNEQFF.

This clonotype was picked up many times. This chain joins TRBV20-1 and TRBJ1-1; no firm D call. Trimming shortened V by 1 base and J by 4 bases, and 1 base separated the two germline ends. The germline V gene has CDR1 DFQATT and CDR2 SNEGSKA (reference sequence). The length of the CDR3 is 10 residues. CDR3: CSARVTEAFF. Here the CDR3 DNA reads TGCAGTGCTAGAGTCACTGAAGCTTTCTTT.

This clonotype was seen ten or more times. CDR3 nucleotides: TGTGCCAGCAGCCCGGGACCCAACACCGGGGAGCTGTTTTTT. Encoded protein: CASSPGPNTGELFF. This rearrangement joins TRBV5-5 to TRBJ2-2; either TRBD1 or TRBD2 may fit D (5 bases each). Trimming took 4 bases from V and 2 from J, leaving 9 bases between them. The CDR3 runs 14 residues. From germline, CDR1 is SGHKS and CDR2 YYEKEE (reference sequence).

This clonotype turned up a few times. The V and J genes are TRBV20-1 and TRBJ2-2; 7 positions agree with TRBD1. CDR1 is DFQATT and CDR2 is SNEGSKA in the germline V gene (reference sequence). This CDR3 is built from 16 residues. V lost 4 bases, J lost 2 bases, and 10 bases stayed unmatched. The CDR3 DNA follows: TGCAGTGCTACACGTCCGGGACAGCCTAACACCGGGGAGCTGTTTTTT. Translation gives CSATRPGQPNTGELFF.

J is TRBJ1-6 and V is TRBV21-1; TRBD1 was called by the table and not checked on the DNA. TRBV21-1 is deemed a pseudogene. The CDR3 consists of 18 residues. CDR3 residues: CASSKIGTGSSYNSPLHF. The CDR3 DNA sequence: TGTGCCAGCAGCAAAATTGGGACAGGTAGCTCCTATAATTCACCCCTCCACTTT.